The next 29 T cell receptor beta chains were all read from a single sample in a study of OX40 agonist ivuxolimab in advanced cancers. Generated by immunoSEQ multiplex PCR, the TCRdb table keeps only in-frame clones and is missing some. The table shows roughly 60,000 clones, with around 87% occurring only once. This specimen was CD4+ or CD8+ T cells sorted from blood, taken in a trial of the OX40 agonist ivuxolimab. The receptors shown here come from an adult with an advanced solid tumor such as melanoma, head and neck, liver or kidney cancer.

The chain employs TRBV5-6 and TRBJ2-1; TRBD2 matches 7 bases. Germline V gene data show CDR1 as SGHDT and CDR2 as YYEEEE. Germline trimming cut 0 bases from V and 4 bases from J; bases unmatched to any gene: 7. CDR3 size: 16 residues. As DNA, the CDR3 is TGTGCCAGCAGCTTGGCCTTGCGGGGACTATACAATGAGCAGTTCTTC. This gives the protein CASSLALRGLYNEQFF.

The chain combines TRBV27 with TRBJ2-2; TRBD1 is a possible D gene (6 bases). The CDR3 is 13 amino acids. Deletions cut 10 bases from V and 2 bases from J, with 11 bases between. Looked up from germline, CDR1 is MNHEY and CDR2 is SMNVEV (reference sequence). The CDR3 protein is CATKDSNTGELFF. CDR3 sequence (DNA): TGTGCCACCAAGGACAGTAACACCGGGGAGCTGTTTTTT.

V and J are TRBV27 and TRBJ1-4; tentative D call: TRBD1 (5 bases). With 4 bases removed from V and 7 bases from J, the gap between germline ends came to 13 bases. Germline V lookup: CDR1 MNHEY, CDR2 SMNVEV (reference sequence). This CDR3 region has 14 residues. CDR3 DNA: TGTGCCAGCAGTTCCCCGGGGGGGAGTGAAAAACTGTTTTTT. This codes for CASSSPGGSEKLFF.

This chain uses TRBV27 with TRBJ2-3; D uncertain. Germline CDR1 reads MNHEY; CDR2 reads SMNVEV (reference sequence). The CDR3 runs 14 residues. Trimming took 2 bases from V and 1 from J, leaving 7 bases between them. CDR3 protein: CASSLSRGTDTQYF. The CDR3 DNA is TGTGCCAGCAGTTTAAGCAGAGGCACAGATACGCAGTATTTT.

The V call is TRBV5-1, the J call TRBJ2-1; a possible D gene is TRBD2 (5 bases). CDR3 length: 15 residues. CDR1 SGHRS and CDR2 YFSETQ come from the germline V gene. V lost 6 bases and J lost 4, with 17 bases in between. The CDR3 nucleotides read TGCGCCAGCACGAGGTGGGGAGAGTCATACAATGAGCAGTTCTTC. Translated: CASTRWGESYNEQFF.

This clone came up a few times. The rearrangement links TRBV5-1 to TRBJ1-6, with D perhaps TRBD1 (6 bases). From germline, CDR1 is SGHRS and CDR2 YFSETQ. V lost 1 base and J 9 bases, leaving 8 bases between the germline ends. The CDR3 consists of 13 residues. The CDR3 reads CASSLTGLSPLHF. The CDR3 coding sequence is TGCGCCAGCAGCTTGACAGGGCTTTCACCCCTCCACTTT.

In this sample, this clone turned up once. CDR3 loop: CASSPRLAGVGNEQFF. CDR3 in DNA: TGTGCCAGCAGCCCCCGACTAGCGGGAGTGGGGAATGAGCAGTTCTTC. V gene TRBV7-3 combines with J gene TRBJ2-1; 12 bases fit TRBD2. CDR3 length: 16 amino acids. V shed 5 bases, J shed 7 bases, and the junction held 9 bases outside the gene matches. The germline gives CDR1 SGHTA, CDR2 FQGTGA.

CDR3: CASSRGEGNQPQHF. In nucleotides, the CDR3 is TGTGCCAGTTCCAGGGGTGAGGGCAATCAGCCCCAGCATTTT. This sequence joins TRBV19 and TRBJ1-5, with a possible D match to TRBD1 (6 bases). V was cut by 8 bases and J by 2 bases, with 13 bases left in between. The CDR3 is 14 residues long. Germline V gives CDR1 LNHDA, CDR2 SQIVND (reference sequence).

The genes are TRBV7-3 and TRBJ1-1; D unresolved. CDR3 size: 13 residues. Germline V gene data show CDR1 as SGHTA and CDR2 as FQGTGA. Trimming cost V 1 base and J 8 bases, with 11 bases left between them. The chain's CDR3 is CASSLRPVEEAFF. The DNA of the CDR3 is TGTGCCAGCAGCTTAAGACCGGTGGAGGAAGCTTTCTTT.

This clone was detected only once. The chain has TRBV5-1 and TRBJ2-6; 10 bases match TRBD1. The germline V gene encodes CDR1 SGHRS and CDR2 YFSETQ. V lost 4 bases, J lost 10 bases, and 2 bases stayed unmatched. This CDR3 is built from 13 residues. The CDR3 coding sequence is TGCGCCAGCAGCACGGGACAGGGGAACGTCCTGACTTTC. Protein: CASSTGQGNVLTF.

The rearrangement uses TRBV15 and TRBJ2-5; TRBD2 is a possible D gene (5 bases). The V gene's germline CDR1 is LNHNV and CDR2 YYDKDF (reference sequence). This CDR3 contains 13 residues. The germline V and J ends were trimmed by 11 bases and 0 bases, with 13 bases remaining between them. The chain's CDR3 is CAATADYQETQYF. CDR3 in DNA: TGTGCCGCCACGGCGGACTACCAAGAGACCCAGTACTTC.

This chain joins TRBV4-1 and TRBJ2-2, with D tentatively TRBD2 (5 bases). This CDR3 spans 13 amino acids. Germline lookup yields CDR1 MGHRA and CDR2 YSYEKL. The V end lost 1 base, the J end lost 11 bases, and 11 bases lay between the germline ends. The CDR3 nucleotides are TGCGCCAGCAGCCAAGGGACTCCGTTAGAGCTGTTTTTT. Its protein is CASSQGTPLELFF.

The V gene is TRBV4-1, the J gene TRBJ2-1, with D maybe TRBD2 (6 bases). CDR3 length: 14 amino acids. Per germline, CDR1 MGHRA and CDR2 YSYEKL. V was clipped by 1 base and J by 10 bases, with 14 bases between them. CDR3 region: CASSQGLGGVEQFF. CDR3 DNA: TGCGCCAGCAGCCAAGGATTGGGCGGGGTAGAGCAGTTCTTC.

This clone was observed once. The J gene is TRBJ1-1, the V gene TRBV7-6; D is unresolved. Germline CDR1 and CDR2: SGHVS and FNYEAQ. CDR3 size: 13 residues. Deletions cut 1 base from V and 1 base from J, with 4 bases between. The CDR3 DNA is TGTGCCAGCAGCTTAGAACCGAACACTGAAGCTTTCTTT. Its protein is CASSLEPNTEAFF.

The CDR3 spells CASFLGSYNEQFF. The CDR3 coding sequence is TGCGCCAGCTTCTTAGGCTCCTACAATGAGCAGTTCTTC. The chain uses TRBV5-1 and TRBJ2-1; D gene ambiguous. V was trimmed by 7 bases and J by 0 bases, leaving 8 bases between them. The CDR3 contains 13 residues. Germline V gene sequence: CDR1 SGHRS, CDR2 YFSETQ.

V gene TRBV27 combines with J gene TRBJ2-1; D ambiguous. The CDR3 consists of 16 residues. Trimming took 6 bases from V and 2 from J, leaving 17 bases between them. From germline, CDR1 is MNHEY and CDR2 SMNVEV (reference sequence). CDR3 bases: TGTGCCAGCAGCCGGCGATTGAACGGCCCCTACAATGAGCAGTTCTTC. Protein sequence: CASSRRLNGPYNEQFF.

This rearrangement joins TRBV5-1 to TRBJ2-1; no firm D call. The ends were cut back, 6 bases at V and 1 base at J, with 5 bases in the middle. The CDR3 runs to 12 residues. Germline CDR1 and CDR2: SGHRS and YFSETQ. In DNA, the CDR3 is TGCGCCAGCACAGGTTCCTACAATGAGCAGTTCTTC. As protein: CASTGSYNEQFF.

This clone was recorded once. The V call is TRBV9, the J call TRBJ2-3; D uncertain. Germline V lookup: CDR1 SGDLS, CDR2 YYNGEE. The CDR3 has 14 residues. V shed 6 bases and J shed 2 bases, with 13 bases lying between them. CDR3 loop: CASNGGTLTDTQYF. The CDR3, as DNA: TGTGCCAGCAATGGCGGAACCCTCACAGATACGCAGTATTTT.

This clone was picked up a small number of times. The J gene is TRBJ2-7, the V gene TRBV6-1, with 7 positions matching TRBD1. The J segment lost 3 bases and the V segment lost 6 bases, leaving 5 bases of the junction unmatched. Germline V CDR1 and CDR2: MNHNS, SASEGT. There are 13 residues in the CDR3. CDR3 loop: CASSKTGHYEQYF. The CDR3 bases are TGTGCCAGCAGCAAGACAGGGCACTACGAGCAGTACTTC.

The V and J genes are TRBV27 and TRBJ2-1; D not certain. The germline V gene has CDR1 MNHEY and CDR2 SMNVEV (reference sequence). The CDR3 contains 14 residues. Trimming left V 2 bases short and J 7 bases short, with 12 bases between. The CDR3 spells CASSLVLIKNEQFF. DNA of the CDR3: TGTGCCAGCAGTTTAGTCCTCATTAAGAATGAGCAGTTCTTC.

The chain recombines TRBV9 with TRBJ1-1, with 7 bases lining up with TRBD1. The CDR3 is 15 amino acids. Germline V CDR1 and CDR2: SGDLS, YYNGEE. V lost 2 bases, J lost 5 bases, and 9 bases stayed unmatched. This chain's CDR3 is CASSVTQGGSTEAFF. The CDR3 bases are TGTGCCAGCAGCGTCACCCAGGGGGGGTCAACTGAAGCTTTCTTT.

The rearrangement links TRBV30 to TRBJ1-2; 8 nucleotides agree with TRBD1. CDR1 is GTSNPN and CDR2 is SVGIG in the germline V gene (reference sequence). Losses at the gene ends were 3 bases for V and 8 bases for J; bases not matched to a gene: 8. The length of the CDR3 is 13 residues. The CDR3 DNA follows: TGTGCCTGGAGCCCTTCGACAGGGGACGGCTACACCTTC. It yields the protein CAWSPSTGDGYTF. The variable domain in full, with the rest retrieved from reference TRBV30 and TRBJ1-2, is SQTIHQWPATLVQPVGSPLSLECTVEGTSNPNLYWYRQAAGRGLQLLFYSVGIGQISSEVPQNLSASRPQDRQFILSSKKLLLSDSGFYLCAWSPSTGDGYTFGSGTRLTVV.

The genes are TRBV29-1 and TRBJ1-1, with 8 nucleotides matching TRBD1. After removal of 6 bases from V and 5 bases from J, the junction contained 5 bases not matched to a gene. The germline V gene encodes CDR1 SQVTM and CDR2 ANQGSEA. There are 12 residues in the CDR3. CDR3 in amino acids: CSVTGEVTEAFF. The CDR3 DNA sequence: TGCAGCGTGACAGGGGAGGTTACTGAAGCTTTCTTT.

This clone appeared once. The CDR3 spells CASSLAAAQETQYF. As DNA, the CDR3 is TGTGCCAGCAGCTTAGCGGCGGCTCAAGAGACCCAGTACTTC. V usage is TRBV7-6 and J usage is TRBJ2-5; D is uncertain. CDR1 SGHVS and CDR2 FNYEAQ come from the germline V gene. The germline V and J ends were trimmed by 0 bases and 2 bases, with 7 bases remaining between them. The CDR3 runs 14 residues.

The chain joins TRBV29-1 to TRBJ2-3; 7 bases are a match to TRBD1. Germline lookup yields CDR1 SQVTM and CDR2 ANQGSEA. V lost 2 bases and J lost 0; bases outside the gene matches: 2. CDR3 length equals 14 residues. The DNA for the CDR3 is TGCAGCGTTGAACAGGGGGTTAGCACAGATACGCAGTATTTT. Translated: CSVEQGVSTDTQYF.

V and J are TRBV5-1 and TRBJ1-1, with 8 bases lining up with TRBD1. CDR3 length equals 13 residues. Germline V gene lookup returns CDR1 SGHRS and CDR2 YFSETQ. V dropped 6 bases and J dropped 4; count of bases not matched to a gene: 5. As DNA, the CDR3 is TGCGCCAGCAAGGTTACAGGGGGCACTGAAGCTTTCTTT. Amino acid sequence: CASKVTGGTEAFF.

The V call is TRBV11-2, the J call TRBJ2-5; D possibly corresponds to TRBD2 (7 bases). The CDR3 covers 15 residues. V lost 5 bases, J lost 5 bases, and 18 bases lay in between. CDR1 and CDR2 (germline): SGHAT, FQNNGV. In DNA form, the CDR3 reads TGTGCCAGCAGCCCCTGGGGAGGGGGTGGGGAGACCCAGTACTTC. Amino acid sequence: CASSPWGGGGETQYF.

This chain links TRBV27 with TRBJ2-1; the D gene is possibly TRBD1 (6 bases). The germline V gene encodes CDR1 MNHEY and CDR2 SMNVEV (reference sequence). This CDR3 has 13 amino acids. The V end was cut by 2 bases, the J end by 8 bases, with 10 bases between. The CDR3 spells CASSLQGWDEQFF. CDR3 DNA: TGTGCCAGCAGTTTACAGGGGTGGGATGAGCAGTTCTTC.

The V call is TRBV7-3, the J call TRBJ2-1, with 8 positions matching TRBD1. The V segment lost 5 bases and the J segment 4 bases; nucleotides outside the gene matches: 10. The CDR3 spans 16 residues. Germline CDR1 is SGHTA and CDR2 is FQGTGA. CDR3 protein: CASSREPGQVYNEQFF. The CDR3 region has the DNA TGTGCCAGCAGCCGAGAGCCGGGACAGGTTTACAATGAGCAGTTCTTC.